This T cell receptor beta chain was sequenced in a study of blood T cell repertoires in COVID-19. The protocol was immunoSEQ multiplex PCR, while the TCRdb copy is restricted to in-frame clones and leaves out a portion. The profile covers 300,000 to 450,000 clones, with almost 90% appearing a single time and under 1.2% taken by the ten largest. The sequenced sample consisted of PBMCs or T cells enriched from blood (not recorded which). This TCR was sampled from a woman aged 30 to 39 who had been exposed to COVID-19.

CDR3 residues: CASSVVSGTYNEQFF. In nucleotides, the CDR3 is TGCGCCAGCAGTGTTGTTAGCGGGACCTACAATGAGCAGTTCTTC. V is TRBV10-2 and J is TRBJ2-1; the match to TRBD2 covers 8 bases. The CDR3 consists of 15 residues. V lost 4 bases, J lost 2 bases, and 4 bases stayed unmatched. The germline gives CDR1 WSHSY, CDR2 SAAADI.